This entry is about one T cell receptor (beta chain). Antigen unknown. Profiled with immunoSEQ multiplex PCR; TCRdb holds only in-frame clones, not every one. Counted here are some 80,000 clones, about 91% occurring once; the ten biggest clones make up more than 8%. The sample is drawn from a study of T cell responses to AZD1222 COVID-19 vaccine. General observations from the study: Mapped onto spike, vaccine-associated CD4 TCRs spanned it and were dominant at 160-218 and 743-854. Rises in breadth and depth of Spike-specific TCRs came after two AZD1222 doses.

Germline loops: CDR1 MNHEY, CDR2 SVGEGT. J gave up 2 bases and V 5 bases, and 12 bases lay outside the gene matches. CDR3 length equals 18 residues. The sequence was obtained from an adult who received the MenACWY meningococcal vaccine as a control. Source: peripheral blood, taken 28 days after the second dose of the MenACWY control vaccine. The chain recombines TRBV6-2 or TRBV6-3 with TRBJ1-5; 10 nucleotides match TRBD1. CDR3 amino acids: CASSPGTGVGSGNQPQHF. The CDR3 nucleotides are TGTGCCAGCAGTCCCGGGACAGGGGTCGGTTCGGGCAATCAGCCCCAGCATTTT.